The rows below give T cell receptor beta chains drawn from one sample of a study of cytomegalovirus exposure and HLA in healthy donors. The repertoire was sequenced with immunoSEQ multiplex PCR; TCRdb's copy has only in-frame clones and lacks some. The repertoire holds approximately 130,000 clones, with approximately 80% as singletons. The sequencing sample was made of PBMCs. All receptors come from a girl aged 2 to 9 in good health and CMV-seronegative. The conserved cysteine and the conserved F or W are not part of the CDR3 here.

v_call cdr3_aa
TRBV5-1 ASSFRRSGEDTGELF
TRBV25-1 ASSGPNGGAVEQF
TRBV6-4 ASSEGLSNQPQH
TRBV14 ASSQYGGSSSYEQY
TRBV19 ASSDNDREKLF
TRBV7-9 ASSPTPHTGPLENTIY
TRBV21-1 ASGKLAGGPRGNTGELF
TRBV10-2 ASSILADYNEQF
TRBV19 ASSTIQSSGNTIY
TRBV4-1 ASSQGGWGPLYEQY
TRBV14 ASSQAGGFSGNTIY
TRBV27 ASSLTGVGEQF
TRBV13 ASSLGPGQGANGELF
TRBV5-4 ASSLVTSGTYEQY
TRBV7-2 ASSLVPQGRNEQF
TRBV2 ASSMIGQGNTEAF
TRBV4-2 ASSQTGQDLLNSPLH
TRBV29-1 SGDRDCTQY
TRBV15 ATSRLIIGQGGTATNEKLF
TRBV6-5 ASSYEPNIGELF
TRBV7-2 ASSFFQGNQPQH
TRBV7-9 ASSLGVWTAYEQY
TRBV10-3 AISTGGLIYEQY
TRBV5-1 ASSPGQGVETQY
TRBV5-1 ASSLGTTGYNEQF
TRBV5-6 ASSAGDRGGYT
TRBV6-5 ASSSLTSGGNVQY
TRBV19 ASSITGQRNSPLH
TRBV10-3 AISGDFTQPQH
TRBV28 ASSSTGNYGYT
TRBV18 ASSPLGSQPSNTGELF
TRBV2 ASSVRYEQY
TRBV29-1 SIRGQSSHNEQF
TRBV28 ASSLGGTDTQY
TRBV7-6 ASSRQGEKLF
TRBV11-3 ASSPGQGPPSTDTQY
TRBV30 AAGVSTYEQY
TRBV5-6 ASSIAGGPMDEQY
TRBV28 ASSLLTDWTGDGYT
TRBV19 ASSPQEPGQGAANEKLF
TRBV4-1 ASSQALSGGANTQY
TRBV7-6 ASSEVENSYEQY